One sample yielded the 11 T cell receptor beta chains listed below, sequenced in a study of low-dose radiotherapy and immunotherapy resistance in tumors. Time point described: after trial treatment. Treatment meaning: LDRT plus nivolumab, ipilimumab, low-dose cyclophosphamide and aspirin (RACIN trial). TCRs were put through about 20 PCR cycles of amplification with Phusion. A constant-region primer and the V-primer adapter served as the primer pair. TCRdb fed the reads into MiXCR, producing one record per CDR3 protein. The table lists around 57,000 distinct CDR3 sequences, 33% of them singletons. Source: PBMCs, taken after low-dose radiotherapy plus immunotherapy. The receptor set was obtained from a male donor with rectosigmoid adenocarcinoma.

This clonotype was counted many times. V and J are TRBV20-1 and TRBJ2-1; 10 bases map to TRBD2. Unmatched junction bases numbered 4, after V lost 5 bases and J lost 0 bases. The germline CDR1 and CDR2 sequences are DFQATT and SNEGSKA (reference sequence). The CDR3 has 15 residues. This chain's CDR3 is CSAGLAGGSYNEQFF. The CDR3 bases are TGCAGTGCTGGATTAGCGGGAGGCTCCTACAATGAGCAGTTCTTC.

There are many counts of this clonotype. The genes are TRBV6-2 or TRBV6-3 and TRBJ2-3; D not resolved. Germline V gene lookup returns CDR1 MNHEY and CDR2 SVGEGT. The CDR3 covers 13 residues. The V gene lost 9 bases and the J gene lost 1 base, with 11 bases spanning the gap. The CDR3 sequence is CASINPGTDTQYF. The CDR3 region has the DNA TGTGCCAGTATAAATCCAGGCACAGATACGCAGTATTTT.

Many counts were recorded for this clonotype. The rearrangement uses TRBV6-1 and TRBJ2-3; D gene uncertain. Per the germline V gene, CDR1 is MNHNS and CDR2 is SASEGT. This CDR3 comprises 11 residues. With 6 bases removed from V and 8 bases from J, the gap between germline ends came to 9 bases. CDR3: CASSQGSTQYF. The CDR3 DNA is TGTGCCAGCAGCCAAGGGTCTACGCAGTATTTT.

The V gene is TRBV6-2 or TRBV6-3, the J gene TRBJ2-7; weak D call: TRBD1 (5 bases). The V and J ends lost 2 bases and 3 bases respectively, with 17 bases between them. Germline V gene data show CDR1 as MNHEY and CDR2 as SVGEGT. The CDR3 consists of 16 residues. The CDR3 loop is CASSYGVEQVGYEQYF. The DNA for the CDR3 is TGTGCCAGCAGTTACGGAGTTGAACAGGTCGGCTACGAGCAGTACTTC.

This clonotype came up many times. The CDR3 DNA is TGCGCCAGCAGCCAAGTAAGGGACCAAGAGACCCAGTACTTC. This gives the protein CASSQVRDQETQYF. The V and J genes are TRBV4-1 and TRBJ2-5; D is uncertain. With 1 base removed from V and 0 bases from J, the gap between germline ends came to 6 bases. Germline loops: CDR1 MGHRA, CDR2 YSYEKL. There are 14 residues in the CDR3.

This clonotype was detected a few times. The CDR3: CASSPGQGYQPQHF. The DNA for the CDR3 is TGTGCCAGCAGCCCCGGACAGGGTTATCAGCCCCAGCATTTT. V usage is TRBV2 and J usage is TRBJ1-5, with TRBD1 identical over 8 bases. The ends lost 6 bases at V and 5 bases at J; junction bases unmatched: 6. CDR3 length equals 14 residues. Germline assignment: CDR1 SNHLY and CDR2 FYNNEI.

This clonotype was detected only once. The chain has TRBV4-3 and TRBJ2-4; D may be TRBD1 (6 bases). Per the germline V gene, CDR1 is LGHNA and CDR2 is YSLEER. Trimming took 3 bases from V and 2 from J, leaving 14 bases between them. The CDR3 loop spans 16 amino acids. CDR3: CASSQPLQGSKNIQYF. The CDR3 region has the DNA TGCGCCAGCAGCCAGCCACTACAGGGTTCCAAAAACATTCAGTACTTC.

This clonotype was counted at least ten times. Written as DNA, the CDR3 is TGTGCCAGCAGCTTAGCCGGCAGGAATGAGCAGTTCTTC. Translated, it gives CASSLAGRNEQFF. The chain couples TRBV7-8 to TRBJ2-1; D not certain. Germline lookup yields CDR1 SGHVS and CDR2 FQNEAQ. V was pared by 0 bases and J by 7 bases, with 7 bases between. This CDR3 spans 13 amino acids.

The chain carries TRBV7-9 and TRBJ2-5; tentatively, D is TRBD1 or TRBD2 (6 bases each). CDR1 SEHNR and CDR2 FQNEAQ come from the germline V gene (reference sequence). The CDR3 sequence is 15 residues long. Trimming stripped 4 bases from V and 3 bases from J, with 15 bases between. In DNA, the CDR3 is TGTGCCAGCAGCTCCTGGGGGGCGCCGAAAGAGACCCAGTACTTC. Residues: CASSSWGAPKETQYF.

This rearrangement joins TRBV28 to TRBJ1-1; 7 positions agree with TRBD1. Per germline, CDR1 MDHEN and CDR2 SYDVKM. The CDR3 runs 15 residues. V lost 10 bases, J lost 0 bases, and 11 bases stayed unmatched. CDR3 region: CATWTGQHMNTEAFF. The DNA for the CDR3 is TGTGCCACCTGGACGGGACAGCACATGAACACTGAAGCTTTCTTT.

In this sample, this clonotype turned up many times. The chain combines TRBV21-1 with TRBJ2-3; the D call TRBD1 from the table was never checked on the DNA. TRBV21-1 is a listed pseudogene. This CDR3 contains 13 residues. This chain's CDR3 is CASSPSRGDTQYF. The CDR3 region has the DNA TGTGCCAGCAGCCCCAGCCGGGGCGATACGCAGTATTTT.